This T cell receptor (beta chain) was sequenced during a study of blood T cell repertoires in COVID-19. Turning to the study itself: Specimens from acute and convalescent COVID-19 originated in the United States, Italy and Spain.

Profiling relied on immunoSEQ multiplex PCR, and the TCRdb table lists in-frame clones only, not all of them. The sample holds roughly 220,000 clones; approximately 86% are singletons and the top ten take 14% to 15%. This clone appeared a single time. The V gene lost 3 bases and the J gene lost 4 bases, with 13 bases spanning the gap. The length of the CDR3 is 15 residues. Germline CDR1 and CDR2: SGHTA and FQGNSA. Ages ranged from about 18 to 89 years, with residence in about 24 US areas. The sequenced sample consisted of PBMCs or T cells enriched from blood (not recorded which). The chain recombines TRBV7-2 with TRBJ2-1, with D possibly TRBD2 on 6 matching bases. The TCR comes from a woman between 45 and 60 years old with acute COVID-19. DNA for the CDR3: TGTGCCAGCAGCTTTAGCGGACTCCCATACAATGAGCAGTTCTTC. Translated: CASSFSGLPYNEQFF.